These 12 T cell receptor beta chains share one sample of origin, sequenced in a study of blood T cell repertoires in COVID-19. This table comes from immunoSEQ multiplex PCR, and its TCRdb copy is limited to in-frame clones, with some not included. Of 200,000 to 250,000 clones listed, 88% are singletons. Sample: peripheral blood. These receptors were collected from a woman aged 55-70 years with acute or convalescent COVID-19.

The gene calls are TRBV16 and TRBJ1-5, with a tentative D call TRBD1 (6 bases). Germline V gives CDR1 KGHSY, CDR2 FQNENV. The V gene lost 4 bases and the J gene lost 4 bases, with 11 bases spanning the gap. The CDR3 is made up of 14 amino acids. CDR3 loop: CASSLGQKNQPQHF. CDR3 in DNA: TGTGCCAGCAGCCTCGGACAGAAGAATCAGCCCCAGCATTTT.

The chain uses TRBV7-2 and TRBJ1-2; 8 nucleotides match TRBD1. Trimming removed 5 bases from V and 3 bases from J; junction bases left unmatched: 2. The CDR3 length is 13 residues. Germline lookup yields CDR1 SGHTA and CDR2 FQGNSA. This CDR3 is CASSVDRDYGYTF. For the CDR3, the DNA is TGTGCCAGCAGCGTGGACAGGGACTATGGCTACACCTTC.

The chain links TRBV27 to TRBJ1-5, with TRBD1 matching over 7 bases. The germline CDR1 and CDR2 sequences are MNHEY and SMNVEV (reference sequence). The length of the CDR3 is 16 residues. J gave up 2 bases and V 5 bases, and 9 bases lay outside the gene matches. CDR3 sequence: CASSPRQGRGNQPQHF. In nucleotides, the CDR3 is TGTGCCAGCAGTCCCCGACAGGGACGTGGCAATCAGCCCCAGCATTTT.

DNA for the CDR3: TGTGCCAGCAGTGAATGGAGGGGCCACGAGCAGTACTTC. It yields the protein CASSEWRGHEQYF. V usage is TRBV25-1 and J usage is TRBJ2-7; weak D call: TRBD2 (6 bases). The V end was cut by 1 base, the J end by 5 bases, with 9 bases between. The CDR3 contains 13 residues. Germline CDR1 reads MGHDK; CDR2 reads SYGVNS.

The CDR3 nucleotides read TGTGCCAGTAGTATCACAGGGAGGGTAGACGAGCAGTACTTC. The encoded protein is CASSITGRVDEQYF. The genes are TRBV19 and TRBJ2-7; D possibly corresponds to TRBD2 (7 bases). V gave up 3 bases and J gave up 5 bases, with 14 bases separating them. This CDR3 has 14 residues. Germline V gene lookup returns CDR1 LNHDA and CDR2 SQIVND (reference sequence).

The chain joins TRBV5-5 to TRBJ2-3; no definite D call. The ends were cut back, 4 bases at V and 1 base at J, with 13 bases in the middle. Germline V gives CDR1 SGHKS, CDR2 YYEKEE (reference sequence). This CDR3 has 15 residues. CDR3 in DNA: TGTGCCAGCAGCGGTCACGTCCCAGGCACAGATACGCAGTATTTT. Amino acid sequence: CASSGHVPGTDTQYF.

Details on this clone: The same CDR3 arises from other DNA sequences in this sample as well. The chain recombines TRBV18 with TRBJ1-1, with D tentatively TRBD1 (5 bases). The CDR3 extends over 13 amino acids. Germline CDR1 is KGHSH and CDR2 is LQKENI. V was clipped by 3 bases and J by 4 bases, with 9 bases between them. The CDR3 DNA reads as TGTGCCAGCTCACCCGACAGAGCCACTGAAGCTTTCTTT. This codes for CASSPDRATEAFF.

The CDR3 DNA reads as TGCGCCAGCAGCGGAGGACAGGAAAACACTGAAGCTTTCTTT. Translated: CASSGGQENTEAFF. The chain joins TRBV5-1 to TRBJ1-1, with 7 bases lining up with TRBD1. J gave up 2 bases and V 4 bases, and 5 bases lay outside the gene matches. In germline, CDR1 is SGHRS, CDR2 YFSETQ. The CDR3 has 14 amino acids.

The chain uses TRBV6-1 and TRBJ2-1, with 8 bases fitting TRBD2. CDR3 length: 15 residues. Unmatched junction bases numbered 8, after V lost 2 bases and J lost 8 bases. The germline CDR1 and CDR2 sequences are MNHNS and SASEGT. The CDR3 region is CASSEPGLGGYEQFF. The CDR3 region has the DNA TGTGCCAGCAGTGAACCGGGACTAGGAGGCTATGAGCAGTTCTTC.

The CDR3 loop is CASSLRGGQGTGELFF. CDR3 bases: TGTGCCAGCAGTTTACGCGGGGGCCAAGGCACCGGGGAGCTGTTTTTT. The chain joins TRBV28 to TRBJ2-2; maybe TRBD2 (7 bases). The germline V and J ends were trimmed by 2 bases and 4 bases, with 14 bases remaining between them. Germline V gene sequence: CDR1 MDHEN, CDR2 SYDVKM. This CDR3 contains 16 residues.

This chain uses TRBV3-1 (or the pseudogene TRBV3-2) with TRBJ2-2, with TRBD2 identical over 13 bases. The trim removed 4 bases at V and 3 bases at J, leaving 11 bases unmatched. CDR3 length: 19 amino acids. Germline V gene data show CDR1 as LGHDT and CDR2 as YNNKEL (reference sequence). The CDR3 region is CASSPVTSGRALDTGELFF. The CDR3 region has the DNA TGTGCCAGCAGCCCCGTCACTAGCGGGAGGGCCTTGGACACCGGGGAGCTGTTTTTT.

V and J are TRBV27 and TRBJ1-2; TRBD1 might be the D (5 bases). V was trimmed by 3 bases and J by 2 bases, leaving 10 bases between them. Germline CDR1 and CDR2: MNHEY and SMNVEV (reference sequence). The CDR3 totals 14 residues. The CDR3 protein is CASSLSDTNYGYTF. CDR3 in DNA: TGTGCCAGCAGTTTGTCGGACACCAACTATGGCTACACCTTC.